These T cell receptor beta chains were read from a single sample in a study of blood T cell repertoires in COVID-19. TCRdb's copy holds only in-frame clones and misses some; the assay was immunoSEQ multiplex PCR. The sample includes around 150,000 clones, over 75% of them seen just once. The source material was peripheral blood. These receptors all come from a man aged 55-75 years with active or convalescent COVID-19. Both conserved end residues are trimmed from each CDR3.

j_call	v_call	cdr3_aa
TRBJ1-4	TRBV5-1	ASRRTAGENEKLF
TRBJ1-1	TRBV6-6	ASSYFEGGEAF
TRBJ1-5	TRBV7-9	ASSLVGAHQPQH
TRBJ1-5	TRBV4-1	ASSQDGTGGGGNQPQH
TRBJ2-2	TRBV7-7	ASSFGSYTGELF
TRBJ2-7	TRBV28	ASSFSPYEQY
TRBJ1-2	TRBV6-5	ASRDPGTGGPGYT
TRBJ2-4	TRBV28	ASSLFRKNIQY
TRBJ2-7	TRBV19	ASSKGDRGNEQY
TRBJ2-3	TRBV9	ASSVSQYTDTQY
TRBJ1-5	TRBV28	ASSSTRGFVGNQPQH
TRBJ2-2	TRBV4-1	ASSQVLASAWNTGELF
TRBJ1-2	TRBV6-5	ASSYRLGSQDYGYT
TRBJ1-4	TRBV30	ACRPRGANEKLF
TRBJ1-4	TRBV4-2	ASSQEGGGGMSFEKLF
TRBJ1-1	TRBV6-5	ASRTTGGSSEAF
TRBJ2-3	TRBV2	ASSVTSGLTDTQY
TRBJ2-5	TRBV7-9	ASSFPSGTETQY
TRBJ2-1	TRBV5-5	ASSLVSNEQF
TRBJ1-4	TRBV7-9	ASSLGVGATEKLF
TRBJ2-7	TRBV6-5	ASGGSGLASYEQY
TRBJ2-3	TRBV27	ASRTPGKSTDTQY
TRBJ1-1	TRBV5-1	ASSVGQLPMNTEAF
TRBJ2-7	TRBV5-1	ASSFAGTYEQY
TRBJ2-7	TRBV27	ASSFSGRYEQY
TRBJ1-2	TRBV29-1	SVASGDGYT